Detailed here is one TCR beta chain. The CDR3 is made up of 15 amino acids. The germline CDR1 and CDR2 sequences are SNHLY and FYNNEI. V shed 0 bases, J shed 9 bases, and the junction held 2 bases outside the gene matches. Produced via immunoSEQ multiplex PCR; TCRdb's table is partial and in-frame only. The data contain 45,000 or so clones, approximately 85% of them singletons. This record belongs to a study of blood T cell repertoires in COVID-19. Sample: peripheral blood. The chain is built from TRBV2 and TRBJ2-1; 13 bases map to TRBD2. The TCR sequence derives from a woman older than 75 with acute or convalescent COVID-19. The CDR3 DNA follows: TGTGCCAGCAGTGAAGCGGGACTAGCGGGGAGTGAGCAGTTCTTC. It translates to CASSEAGLAGSEQFF. The whole variable domain, filled in from reference TRBV2 and TRBJ2-1, reads EPEVTQTPSHQVTQMGQEVILRCVPISNHLYFYWYRQILGQKVEFLVSFYNNEISEKSEIFDDQFSVERPDGSNFTLKIRSTKLEDSAMYFCASSEAGLAGSEQFFGPGTRLTVL.